This T cell receptor beta chain stems from a study of cytomegalovirus exposure and HLA in healthy donors (dated by TCRdb to 2016 to 2017). Looking at the study overall: According to an earlier analysis of 587 of the donors, about 179 million T cells yielded over 90 million unique TCR beta sequences and around 280 Gb of sequence data. An early release that covered about 640 HLA-typed donors contained around 300 gigabases of sequencing data and approximately 85 million unique TCR sequences. Of the roughly 400 genotyped donors, roughly 80% were placed in the genetic ancestry cluster associated with self-reported Caucasian donors. The study aimed to test whether signatures of past pathogen exposure could be identified by cataloging public T cell receptors. The T cell repertoires of about 700 subjects were profiled by immunosequencing and related to cytomegalovirus serostatus. Along with the roughly 670-subject first cohort, a separate validation cohort of 120 different subjects was used. To predict cytomegalovirus infection status, the study combined high-throughput TCR immunosequencing, statistical association of individual TCRs with disease status, and machine learning. In a later analysis, previously published TCR beta repertoires from 500 to 750 donors were re-analyzed and high-resolution HLA genotyping was added so that TCR occurrence patterns could be studied. Rather than using new phenotypic data, the later analysis identified candidate immune exposures from TCR beta sequences and from how often those sequences occurred across donors. In an earlier analysis of roughly 540 of the donors, high-throughput TCR beta sequencing was used to judge whether each TCR beta V gene segment behaved as functional or pseudogenic. Donor age, sex, ethnicity and CMV serostatus were compiled together with the repertoire data. Genome-wide SNP genotypes for about 65% of the 666 donors were used in a later genetic analysis, which treated that subset as a discovery cohort. All discovery cohort repertoires had been generated using a single sequencing platform. Class I and class II HLA loci were covered by the typing at four-digit resolution. The number of typed donors differed by locus: roughly 620-640 for A, B, C, DRB1 and DQB1; approximately 530 for DQA1; over 600 for DPA1; and some 450 for DPB1. Four or five DR-DQ haplotypes were handled as single units for association and clustering because linkage in the cohort was strong. Among approximately 370 genotyped donors of the cohort, an average of around 220,000 unique TCR beta nucleotide sequences was sequenced per donor, of which about 18% were non-productive.

The library was obtained by the immunoSEQ multiplex PCR assay. For the multiplex PCR, a mixture combining 60 forward primers for TCR Vbeta segments and 13 reverse primers for TCR Jbeta segments was used. The CDR3 region of rearranged TCR beta genes was amplified from genomic DNA with a multiplex PCR assay. Amplified TCR beta libraries were sequenced as 87-base-pair reads on the Illumina HiSeq System. Per the authors' processing: A later analysis tallied roughly 78 million unique TCR beta chains across the 550 to 850 repertoires, and approximately 12 million of those chains were shared by two or more donors. A nearest-neighbor algorithm error-corrected the raw reads and collapsed the reads into unique sequences, merging closely related sequences to remove PCR and sequencing errors. Alignment of CDR3 sequences to IMGT reference sequences was used to assign V, D and J gene segments. For a sequence to be retained, at least a six-nucleotide match to both a V gene segment and a J gene segment was required. A rearrangement counted as productive if the CDR3 had no stop codons and remained in frame with V and J, and every other rearrangement counted as non-productive. Following IMGT convention, CDR3 was defined as the stretch from the second conserved V-encoded cysteine up to the conserved J-encoded phenylalanine. The earlier analysis of 450 to 750 of the donors excluded any sequence lacking an unambiguous match to a single V gene segment. An earlier analysis of some 500 of the donors classified V segments as functional when productive rearrangements were above 56.7% and as segregating when the standard deviation between donors was above 5%. A statistical classification framework was developed to diagnose cytomegalovirus status using the catalog of TCR beta chain sequences. V and J gene assignment, in a later analysis, came from comparing TCR nucleotide sequences with IMGT/GENE-DB human TR gene sequences. Using the TCRdist pipeline, a later analysis assigned CDR3 sequences along with most-parsimonious VDJ recombination scenarios. A later analysis defined each TCR beta chain by its CDR3 amino acid sequence plus V-gene family, and excluded reads lacking a unique V-gene family. As a way to deal with suspected cross-contamination and a sequencing artifact, a later analysis dropped roughly 600 nucleotide sequences that were highly shared and had low generation probability. A later analysis calculated a clonal expansion index for each public chain from normalized within-repertoire ranks of inferred template counts. Generation probabilities in a later analysis came from a VDJ recombination model fitted to out-of-frame rearrangements, and those results were checked against IGoR. A later analysis scored TCR-TCR, TCR-HLA and TCR-CMV co-occurrence with hypergeometric tests, applying a repertoire-size bias correction to TCR pairs. To estimate false discovery rates, a later analysis permuted the HLA or CMV assignments 20 times. In a later analysis, co-occurring TCRs were grouped using DBSCAN, and TCRdist sequence similarity was added for clustering within HLA-allele-positive subsets. Co-occurrence clustering excluded repertoires with fewer than 30,000 or more than 120,000 public chains, plus five with anomalous nucleotide sharing. The clones in this table, taken by TCRdb from immuneACCESS, are in-frame only. Not every clone is retained; where verified, under half of the shortfall comes from an unresolved V gene, and the cause of the rest is unknown. The DNA gave D and trimming, while V, J and clone size come from that table. Across this sample there are approximately 140,000 clones, with about 78% seen only once. Clones ranked in the top ten supply 2.8% of the sample.

General findings and caveats noted by the study authors: HLA typing was unavailable for some donors at each locus, so association tests used only the typed subset. Only TCR beta chains were sequenced in this cohort, and the absence of alpha or paired-chain data limited detectable features. The only immune exposure information available for the cohort was CMV serostatus. In an earlier analysis of 587 of the donors, most TCR beta V segments appeared in productive rearrangements about 87% or about 30% of the time, broadly matching IMGT annotations. A cluster of highly shared sequence variants was judged likely to be a technical artifact of the sequencing pipeline. According to a later genetic analysis, donors in an Asian-associated ancestry cluster had fewer N-insertions in productive TCRs than the approximately 650-donor mean. A further reported finding was that TCR beta sequences accurately predicted the HLA-A and HLA-B alleles for most subjects in the first cohort. According to the authors, the approach could potentially be generalized to other disease states and immunological phenotypes. When HLA alleles, especially DR and DQ, strongly co-occurred, attributing TCR associations to individual alleles was difficult. The study gave a list of 150 to 200 TCR beta chains associated with cytomegalovirus. A later analysis reported that several top co-occurrence clusters appeared linked to parvovirus B19, influenza, CMV and Epstein-Barr virus. The classifier was reported to diagnose cytomegalovirus status with high specificity and sensitivity in both the original and validation cohorts. According to a later analysis, most CMV-associated TCR beta chains appeared to be HLA-restricted, and the HLA associations seemed to be driven largely by CMV exposure. Correlated functional status among segregating V segments might reflect linkage disequilibrium, but an unknown experimental factor could not be ruled out. In vitro tests confirmed that a few of the cytomegalovirus-associated TCR beta chains recognize cytomegalovirus antigens. A later analysis associated 17,000 or so TCR beta sequences with specific HLA alleles at a false discovery rate of 0.05. While some public TCRs were present in many individuals, most TCR sequences turned up only very rarely across donors. According to a later analysis, TCR association rates differed among HLA loci, with DRB1 alleles showing the most associated TCRs and HLA-C alleles showing the fewest. V-gene and J-gene trimming of TCR beta chains was associated with a missense DCLRE1C variant in a later genetic analysis, and the association was replicated in an independent cohort. The earlier analysis of 587 of the donors excluded some 16 rarely observed V segments, including chromosome 9 orphons, because counts were too low. Sequencing depth was assumed to be roughly uniform across donors in the presence/absence analyses, though that assumption may not hold. In a later analysis, HLA-associated TCR beta chains showed more clonal expansion and lower generation probabilities than non-associated chains that were equally common.

The cohort was made up of under 800 healthy bone marrow donors. Cohort members were all nominally healthy when sampled, although unrecorded immune exposures were likely present. The donor tested CMV seronegative and was one of the 352 seronegative cohort members. Every donor gave a peripheral blood sample, and the peripheral blood mononuclear cells from that sample were used for TCR beta sequencing. The Qiagen DNeasy Blood Extraction Kit was used to extract genomic DNA from the blood cell samples. With respect to this clone: The clone's antigen remains unknown. Within one base of it there is no much larger clone, and no base qualities were kept.

The TCR comes from a male donor in good health and CMV-seronegative. Material for sequencing was PBMCs.

The CDR3 in this case is CASSFAGPGELFF. Here is the DNA: TGTGCCAGCAGCTTCGCAGGGCCCGGGGAGCTGTTTTTT. The rearrangement joined TRBV11-3 to TRBJ2-2; the D gene is perhaps TRBD1, on 5 matching bases. The CDR3 spans 13 residues, from the cysteine through the phenylalanine. Only the CDR3 portion is preserved as DNA: 39 bases, with reading frame beginning at the first base. The germline V gene specifies SGHNT as CDR1 and YENEEA as CDR2. The trim is 3 bases for V and 6 bases for J, with a gap of 8 bases between the germline ends.